The 23 T cell receptor delta chains listed next were all sequenced from one sample in a study of gamma-delta T cells after stem cell transplantation. TCRdb re-called clones from the RT-PCR reads using CATT. In the table there are about 11,000 delta-chain clones, 38% of which are singletons. Sequenced sample: gamma-delta T cells. The receptor set was obtained from a human donor. It is not recorded whose cells these are; they may come from a transplant donor.

CDR3 region: CACETKLGDRGKLIF. In nucleotides, the CDR3 is TGTGCCTGTGAGACGAAACTGGGGGATAGGGGTAAACTCATCTTT. This chain links TRDV2 with TRDJ1; 11 bases line up with TRDD3. J lost 7 bases, V lost 4 bases, and 10 bases had no gene match. The CDR3 spans 15 residues. CDR1 and CDR2 (germline): GEAIGNYY, EKD.

Regarding this clone: Germline and junction disagree at one end, which may indicate a read error. This sequence joins TRDV2 and TRDJ3; D is possibly TRDD2 or TRDD3 (5 bases each). The CDR3 loop spans 22 amino acids. From germline, CDR1 is GEAIGNYY and CDR2 EKD. The DNA of the CDR3 is TGTGCCTGTGACCCTCCTCTGAGCTGGGTGATACTTGGTTCCTGGGACACCCGACCGATGTTTTTC. Translation gives CACDPPLSWVILGSWDTRPMFF.

The gene calls are TRDV1 and TRDJ2; 11 bases agree with TRDD3. CDR3 length: 22 residues. Germline V gene sequence: CDR1 TSWWSYY, CDR2 QGS. The junction had 22 bases not matched to a gene; V was cut back by 2 bases and J by 5 bases. Here the CDR3 reads CALGESLPTLLLGDKQTAQLFF. CDR3 nucleotides: TGTGCTCTTGGGGAATCCCTCCCTACCCTCTTACTGGGGGATAAACAAACAGCACAACTCTTCTTT.

By share, this clone ranks as medium-sized. V and J are TRDV2 and TRDJ1, with no clear D. The germline V gene encodes CDR1 GEAIGNYY and CDR2 EKD. Trimming took off 0 bases at V and 1 base at J, with 8 bases between the two ends. This CDR3 contains 14 residues. The CDR3 DNA sequence: TGTGCCTGTGACACCGTTGGGTCCACCGATAAACTCATCTTT. This gives the protein CACDTVGSTDKLIF.

As regards this clone: This clone may be a read error of a much larger clone one base away. This rearrangement joins TRDV2 to TRDJ3; TRDD3 might be the D (6 bases). Germline loops: CDR1 GEAIGNYY, CDR2 EKD. This CDR3 comprises 19 residues. The CDR3, as DNA: TGTGCCTGTGACACCGCCTGGGGTCCTAGCTCCTGGGACACCCGAAAGATGTTTTTC. Its protein product is CACDTAWGPSSWDTRKMFF.

In its sample, this clone is medium-sized. Other nucleotide sequences in the sample specify the same CDR3. The rearrangement joins TRDV2 to TRDJ1; D unclear. The length of the CDR3 is 11 residues. V was trimmed by 0 bases and J by 5 bases, leaving 3 bases between them. CDR1 is GEAIGNYY and CDR2 is EKD in the germline V gene. The CDR3 DNA reads TGTGCCTGTGACACCGGGGATAAACTCATCTTT. This gives the protein CACDTGDKLIF.

This clone was seen a few times. Written as DNA, the CDR3 is TGTGCTCTTGGGGGCTATTCCTATTTCCCGGGCTGGCCTACCGTCTTGACAGCACAACTCTTCTTT. It translates to CALGGYSYFPGWPTVLTAQLFF. The genes are TRDV1 and TRDJ2, with D possibly matching TRDD2 (6 bases). CDR1 TSWWSYY and CDR2 QGS come from the germline V gene. Trimming left V 4 bases short and J 2 bases short, with 32 bases between. The CDR3 sequence is 22 residues long.

This clone came up a few times. The V call is TRDV1, the J call TRDJ1; 11 bases fit TRDD3. Germline lookup yields CDR1 TSWWSYY and CDR2 QGS. The ends lost 4 bases at V and 0 bases at J; junction bases unmatched: 25. This CDR3 is 23 amino acids long. CDR3 sequence reads: CALGGPISYVLDWGIVNTDKLIF. DNA of the CDR3: TGTGCTCTTGGGGGTCCGATTTCCTACGTCTTGGACTGGGGGATAGTCAACACCGATAAACTCATCTTT.

J is TRDJ1 and V is TRDV1; either TRDD2 or TRDD3 may fit D (6 bases each). The CDR3 extends over 21 amino acids. The V and J ends lost 0 bases and 2 bases respectively, with 28 bases between them. Germline assignment: CDR1 TSWWSYY and CDR2 QGS. In nucleotides, the CDR3 is TGTGCTCTTGGGGAACTCCACCGAGGGTACTGGGAATCCTACGGAACCGATAAACTCATCTTT. Translated, it gives CALGELHRGYWESYGTDKLIF.

As regards this clone: This sample includes further DNA sequences coding for the same CDR3. This chain joins TRDV2 and TRDJ3, with D possibly TRDD3 on 6 matching bases. CDR1 and CDR2 from the germline V gene are GEAIGNYY and EKD. The CDR3 is 18 amino acids. The V end was cut by 1 base, the J end by 2 bases, with 14 bases between. The CDR3 DNA reads TGTGCCTGTGACACTGGGGGTCCTCTTACCTGGGACACCCGACAGATGTTTTTC. It translates to CACDTGGPLTWDTRQMFF.

A single count supports this clone. V is TRDV1 and J is TRDJ1; D is uncertain. V dropped 1 base and J dropped 11 bases, with 29 bases sitting between them. The CDR3 has 18 amino acids. Germline V lookup: CDR1 TSWWSYY, CDR2 QGS. The CDR3 is CALGERLPCGPHTDHLIF. Written as DNA, the CDR3 is TGTGCTCTTGGGGAACGATTGCCCTGTGGGCCTCACACCGATCACCTCATCTTT.

Of note for this clone: Since a much larger clone is just one base distant, this may be a read error. The chain is built from TRAV29/DV5 and TRDJ1; D is possibly TRDD2 or TRDD3 (6 bases each). Trimming took 0 bases from V and 0 from J, leaving 27 bases between them. The CDR3 extends over 20 amino acids. The germline CDR1 and CDR2 sequences are NSMFDY and ISSIKDK. The CDR3 reads CAASAGPSPPTGSHTDKLIF. The CDR3 DNA reads TGTGCAGCAAGCGCGGGTCCTTCCCCACCCACTGGGAGTCACACCGATAAACTCATCTTT.

The genes are TRDV1 and TRDJ1; a possible D gene is TRDD2 (5 bases). Between the trimmed V and J ends, which lost 5 bases and 0 bases, there was a span of 22 bases. Germline V gene data show CDR1 as TSWWSYY and CDR2 as QGS. The length of the CDR3 is 18 residues. The CDR3 is CALGPPPSRFPYTDKLIF. The CDR3 DNA reads TGTGCTCTTGGGCCGCCGCCTTCAAGGTTCCCTTACACCGATAAACTCATCTTT.

A few counts support this clone. V usage is TRDV1 and J usage is TRDJ1, with 8 bases that match TRDD3. This CDR3 is built from 19 residues. The V gene end was trimmed by 1 base and the J gene end by 0 bases; junction bases not matched to a gene: 13. In germline, CDR1 is TSWWSYY, CDR2 QGS. The CDR3 here is CALGEPDLRVLGDTDKLIF. As DNA, the CDR3 is TGTGCTCTTGGGGAACCCGACCTACGCGTACTGGGGGACACCGATAAACTCATCTTT.

With regard to this clone: The same CDR3 also results from other DNA sequences found in this sample. The rearrangement joins TRDV2 to TRDJ3; 8 bases align to TRDD3. V was clipped by 1 base and J by 0 bases; unmatched bases: 7. The germline V gene has CDR1 GEAIGNYY and CDR2 EKD. This CDR3 has 19 residues. DNA of the CDR3: TGTGCCTGTGACACTAGTACTGGGGGTCGCTCCTGGGACACCCGACAGATGTTTTTC. It is translated as CACDTSTGGRSWDTRQMFF.

This clone rates as medium-sized. This chain uses TRAV29/DV5 with TRDJ1, with 11 bases matching TRDD3. The J segment lost 0 bases and the V segment lost 0 bases, leaving 7 bases of the junction unmatched. This CDR3 is 17 amino acids long. The germline gives CDR1 NSMFDY, CDR2 ISSIKDK. In DNA, the CDR3 is TGTGCAGCAAGCGAGGATATACTGGGGGATAACACCGATAAACTCATCTTT. Translation: CAASEDILGDNTDKLIF. The complete variable domain, with remaining parts taken from reference TRAV29/DV5 and TRDJ1, reads DQQVKQNSPSLSVQEGRISILNCDYTNSMFDYFLWYKKYPAEGPTFLISISSIKDKNEDGRFTVFLNKSAKHLSLHIVPSQPGDSAVYFCAASEDILGDNTDKLIFGKGTRVTVEP.

The chain carries TRDV1 and TRDJ1, with 13 bases lining up with TRDD3. The CDR3 loop spans 18 amino acids. The germline gives CDR1 TSWWSYY, CDR2 QGS. The trim removed 3 bases at V and 6 bases at J, leaving 13 bases unmatched. This CDR3 reads CALGDPGIPLGDTNKLIF. CDR3 sequence (DNA): TGTGCTCTTGGGGATCCCGGCATCCCACTGGGGGATACGAATAAACTCATCTTT.

The V gene is TRDV3, the J gene TRDJ1; D unresolved. There are 12 residues in the CDR3. Trimming took 4 bases from V and 2 from J, leaving 11 bases between them. Germline V gene lookup returns CDR1 TVYSNPD and CDR2 GDNSRS (reference sequence). The CDR3 nucleotides read TGTGCCTGTAGGGACGGAACCGATAAACTCATCTTT. Its translation is CACRDGTDKLIF. The variable domain in full, completed from reference TRDV3 and TRDJ1, reads CDKVTQSSPDQTVASGSEVVLLCTYDTVYSNPDLFWYRIRPDYSFQFVFYGDNSRSEGADFTQGRFSVKHILTQKAFHLVISPVRTEDSATYYCACRDGTDKLIFGKGTRVTVEP.

The chain has TRDV1 and TRDJ1; perhaps D is TRDD2 or TRDD3 (7 bases each). Germline-derived CDR1 and CDR2 are TSWWSYY and QGS. This CDR3 has 17 amino acids. Trimming stripped 4 bases from V and 0 bases from J, with 18 bases between. The CDR3 loop reads CALGGSSYGGYTDKLIF. For the CDR3, the DNA is TGTGCTCTTGGGGGGAGTTCCTACGGGGGATACACCGATAAACTCATCTTT.

This clone was seen a handful of times. The V call is TRDV1, the J call TRDJ1, with 8 bases matching TRDD3. Germline assignment: CDR1 TSWWSYY and CDR2 QGS. The CDR3 extends over 22 amino acids. The ends lost 0 bases at V and 0 bases at J; junction bases unmatched: 21. Here the CDR3 reads CALGELMHISSWGMGYTDKLIF. The CDR3, as DNA: TGTGCTCTTGGGGAACTTATGCATATATCATCTTGGGGGATGGGGTACACCGATAAACTCATCTTT.

Regarding this clone: One end of the junction varies from germline; a read error may be responsible. J is TRDJ3 and V is TRDV2, with D perhaps being TRDD2 or TRDD3 (5 bases each). The CDR3 sequence is 17 residues long. Germline loops: CDR1 GEAIGNYY, CDR2 EKD. The CDR3 DNA sequence: TGTGCCTTTTGCGTGGATTCCTGCTCCTGGGACAGCCGACAGATGTTTTTC. Protein: CAFCVDSCSWDSRQMFF.

For this clone: The junction departs from the called germline gene at one end, perhaps through a read error. The chain has TRDV1 and TRDJ1, with a weak D call TRDD2 (6 bases). The germline V gene encodes CDR1 TSWWSYY and CDR2 QGS. The CDR3 runs to 18 residues. CDR3 DNA sequence: TGTGCTCTTGGGGCACTCTGGGCCTTCCGGGGTCATACCGATCAACTCATCTTT. Its translation is CALGALWAFRGHTDQLIF.

The rearrangement joins TRDV1 to TRDJ1; perhaps TRDD2 as D (5 bases). Germline V gene lookup returns CDR1 TSWWSYY and CDR2 QGS. The CDR3 loop spans 14 amino acids. V lost 1 base and J lost 8, with 14 bases in between. The CDR3 spells CALGERFILSKLIF. CDR3 DNA sequence: TGTGCTCTTGGGGAACGGTTTATCCTATCGAAACTCATCTTT.